The subject of this entry is one T cell receptor (beta chain). Its antigen remains unknown. The junction had 5 bases not matched to a gene; V was cut back by 4 bases and J by 4 bases. There are 14 residues in the CDR3. The germline V gene encodes CDR1 SGHRS and CDR2 YFSETQ. The data are from a study of cytomegalovirus exposure and HLA in healthy donors. Regarding the study as a whole: Productive rates of about 87% or about 30% were seen for most TCR beta V segments in an earlier analysis.

Vbeta (60) and Jbeta (13) primers were used in the PCR. The assay was immunoSEQ multiplex PCR, and TCRdb's table has in-frame clones only and misses some. The sample has around 150,000 clones, 70% to 85% seen once. The rearrangement uses TRBV5-1 and TRBJ2-1, with TRBD1 identical over 7 bases. Input material: PBMCs. This receptor was identified in a man between 50 and 59 years old in good health and CMV-seropositive. CDR3 protein: CASSDGTDYNEQFF. CDR3 DNA sequence: TGCGCCAGCAGCGACGGGACAGATTACAATGAGCAGTTCTTC.